This T cell receptor beta chain was sequenced during a study of T cell responses to AZD1222 COVID-19 vaccine. Study outcomes and limitations: The CD4 TCRs associated with vaccination extended across spike and predominated at 160-218 and 743-854. Most donors were white British and more were female, and clonal diversity was possibly underestimated.

V was pared by 6 bases and J by 0 bases, with 6 bases between. Per germline, CDR1 MNHEY and CDR2 SVGAGI. This CDR3 spans 13 amino acids. Clones were read by immunoSEQ multiplex PCR, and TCRdb kept only the in-frame ones, dropping some. The profile shows roughly 270,000 clones, 90% to 95% of them singletons. Notes on this clone: Its target is unknown.

Second doses that came at about 4 or about 12 weeks were put together. The sequences come from peripheral blood, collected 28 days after the second AZD1222 dose. The V gene is TRBV6-5, the J gene TRBJ2-1; no reliable D call. The clonotype originates from an adult who received the AZD1222 COVID-19 vaccine. CDR3 amino acids: CASRDTSYNEQFF. CDR3 DNA: TGTGCCAGCAGAGACACCTCCTACAATGAGCAGTTCTTC.